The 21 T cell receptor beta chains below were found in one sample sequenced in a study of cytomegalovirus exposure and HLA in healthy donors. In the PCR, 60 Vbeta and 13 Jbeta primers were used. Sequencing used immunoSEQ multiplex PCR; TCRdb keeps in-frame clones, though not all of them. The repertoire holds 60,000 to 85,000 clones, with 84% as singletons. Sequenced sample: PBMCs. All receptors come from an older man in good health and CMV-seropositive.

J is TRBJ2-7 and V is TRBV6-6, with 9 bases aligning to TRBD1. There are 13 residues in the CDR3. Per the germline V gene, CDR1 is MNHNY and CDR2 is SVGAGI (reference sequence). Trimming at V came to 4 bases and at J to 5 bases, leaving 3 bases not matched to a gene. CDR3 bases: TGTGCCAGCAGTTCCGACAGGGGGGACGAGCAGTACTTC. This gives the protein CASSSDRGDEQYF.

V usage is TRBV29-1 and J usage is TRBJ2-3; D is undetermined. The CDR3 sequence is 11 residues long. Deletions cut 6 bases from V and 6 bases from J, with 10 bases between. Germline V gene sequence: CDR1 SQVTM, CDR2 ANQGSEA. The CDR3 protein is CSVTPMDTQYF. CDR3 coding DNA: TGCAGCGTCACCCCTATGGATACGCAGTATTTT.

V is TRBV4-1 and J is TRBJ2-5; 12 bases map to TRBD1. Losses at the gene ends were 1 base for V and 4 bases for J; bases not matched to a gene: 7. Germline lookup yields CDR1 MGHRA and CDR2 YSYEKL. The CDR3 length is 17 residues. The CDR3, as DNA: TGCGCCAGCAGCCAAGGGGTGGGACAGGGGGCTTCAGAGACCCAGTACTTC. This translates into CASSQGVGQGASETQYF.

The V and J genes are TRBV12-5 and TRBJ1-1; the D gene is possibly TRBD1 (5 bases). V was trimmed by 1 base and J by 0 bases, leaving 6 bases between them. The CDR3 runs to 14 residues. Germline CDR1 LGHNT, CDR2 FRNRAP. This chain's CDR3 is CASGLGQLNTEAFF. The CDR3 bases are TGTGCTAGTGGTTTGGGACAGTTGAACACTGAAGCTTTCTTT.

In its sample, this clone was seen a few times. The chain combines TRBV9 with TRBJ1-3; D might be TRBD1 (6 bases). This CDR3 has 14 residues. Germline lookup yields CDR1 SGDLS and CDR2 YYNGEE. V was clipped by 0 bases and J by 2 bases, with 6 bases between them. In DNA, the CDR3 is TGTGCCAGCAGCGTAGCAGGGGCTGGAAACACCATATATTTT. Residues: CASSVAGAGNTIYF.

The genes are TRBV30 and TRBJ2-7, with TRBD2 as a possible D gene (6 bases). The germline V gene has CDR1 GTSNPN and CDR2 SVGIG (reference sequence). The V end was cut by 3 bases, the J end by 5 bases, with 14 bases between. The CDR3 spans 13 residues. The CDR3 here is CAWSPMGGDEQYF. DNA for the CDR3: TGTGCCTGGAGCCCAATGGGGGGAGACGAGCAGTACTTC.

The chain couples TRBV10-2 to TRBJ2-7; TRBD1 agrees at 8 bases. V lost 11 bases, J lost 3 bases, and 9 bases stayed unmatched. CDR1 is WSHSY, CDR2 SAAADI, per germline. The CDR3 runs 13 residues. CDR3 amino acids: CAVLQGVGYEQYF. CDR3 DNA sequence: TGCGCCGTCTTACAGGGGGTAGGCTACGAGCAGTACTTC.

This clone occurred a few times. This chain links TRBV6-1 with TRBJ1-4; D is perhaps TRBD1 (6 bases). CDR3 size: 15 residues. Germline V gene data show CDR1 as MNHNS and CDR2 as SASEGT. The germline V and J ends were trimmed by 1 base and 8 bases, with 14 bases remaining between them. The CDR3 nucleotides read TGTGCCAGCAGTGAAGTACAGGGCGCATGGGAAAAACTGTTTTTT. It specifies CASSEVQGAWEKLFF.

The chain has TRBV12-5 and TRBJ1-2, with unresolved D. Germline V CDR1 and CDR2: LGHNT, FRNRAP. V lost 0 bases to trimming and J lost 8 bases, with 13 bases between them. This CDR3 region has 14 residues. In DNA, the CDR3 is TGTGCTAGTGGTTTGGTAGTGGGTCTGGGCGGCTACACCTTC. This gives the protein CASGLVVGLGGYTF.

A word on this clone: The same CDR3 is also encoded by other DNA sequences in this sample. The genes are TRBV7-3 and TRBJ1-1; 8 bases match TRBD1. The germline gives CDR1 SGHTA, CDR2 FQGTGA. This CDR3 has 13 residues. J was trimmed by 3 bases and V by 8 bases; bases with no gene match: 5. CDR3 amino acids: CASSSQGDTEAFF. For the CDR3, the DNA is TGTGCCAGCTCCTCACAGGGGGACACTGAAGCTTTCTTT.

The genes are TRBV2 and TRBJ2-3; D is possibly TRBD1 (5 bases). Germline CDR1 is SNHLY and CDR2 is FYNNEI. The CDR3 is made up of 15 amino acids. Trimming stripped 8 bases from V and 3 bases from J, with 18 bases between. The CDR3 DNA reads TGTGCCAGCTGCAGGGTTGGGATTGGGACAGATACGCAGTATTTT. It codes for CASCRVGIGTDTQYF.

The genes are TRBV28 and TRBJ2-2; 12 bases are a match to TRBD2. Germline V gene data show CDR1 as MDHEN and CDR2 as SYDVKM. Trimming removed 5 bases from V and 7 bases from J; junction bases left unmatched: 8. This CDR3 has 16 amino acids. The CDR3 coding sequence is TGTGCCAGCAGTCCGCTAGCGGGAGGGCCTGACGGGGAGCTGTTTTTT. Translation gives CASSPLAGGPDGELFF.

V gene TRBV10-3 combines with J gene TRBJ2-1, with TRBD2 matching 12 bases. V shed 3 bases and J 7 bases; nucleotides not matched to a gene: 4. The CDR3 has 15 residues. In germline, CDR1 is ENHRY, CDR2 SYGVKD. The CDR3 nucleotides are TGTGCCATCAGTGATCTAGCGGGAGGGAATAATGAGCAGTTCTTC. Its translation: CAISDLAGGNNEQFF.

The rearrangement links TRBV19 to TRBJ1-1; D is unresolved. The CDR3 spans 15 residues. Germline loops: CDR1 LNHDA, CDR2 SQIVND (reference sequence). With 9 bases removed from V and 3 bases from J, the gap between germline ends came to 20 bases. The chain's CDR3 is CASRGIASGHTEAFF. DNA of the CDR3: TGTGCCAGCCGAGGGATAGCGAGCGGGCACACTGAAGCTTTCTTT.

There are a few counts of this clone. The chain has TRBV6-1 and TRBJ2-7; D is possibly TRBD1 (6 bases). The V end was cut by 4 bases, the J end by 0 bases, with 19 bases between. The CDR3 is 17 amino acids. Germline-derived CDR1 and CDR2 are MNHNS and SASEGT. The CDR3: CASSAIFGTDSSYEQYF. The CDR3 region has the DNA TGTGCCAGCAGTGCAATTTTCGGGACGGACAGCTCCTACGAGCAGTACTTC.

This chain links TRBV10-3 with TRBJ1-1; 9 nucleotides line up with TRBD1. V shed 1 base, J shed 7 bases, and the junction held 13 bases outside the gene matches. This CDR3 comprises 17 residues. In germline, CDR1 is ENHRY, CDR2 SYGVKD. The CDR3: CAISELTPGQGFGEAFF. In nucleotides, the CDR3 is TGTGCCATCAGTGAGTTGACCCCGGGACAGGGATTCGGTGAAGCTTTCTTT.

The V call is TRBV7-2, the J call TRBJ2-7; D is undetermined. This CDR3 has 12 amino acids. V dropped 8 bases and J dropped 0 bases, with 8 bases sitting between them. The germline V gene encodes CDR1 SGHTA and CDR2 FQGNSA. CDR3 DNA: TGTGCCAGCGGCTATCTCTCCTACGAGCAGTACTTC. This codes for CASGYLSYEQYF. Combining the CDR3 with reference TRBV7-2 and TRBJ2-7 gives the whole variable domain GAGVSQSPSNKVTEKGKDVELRCDPISGHTALYWYRQSLGQGLEFLIYFQGNSAPDKSGLPSDRFSAERTGGSVSTLTIQRTQQEDSAVYLCASGYLSYEQYFGPGTRLTVT.

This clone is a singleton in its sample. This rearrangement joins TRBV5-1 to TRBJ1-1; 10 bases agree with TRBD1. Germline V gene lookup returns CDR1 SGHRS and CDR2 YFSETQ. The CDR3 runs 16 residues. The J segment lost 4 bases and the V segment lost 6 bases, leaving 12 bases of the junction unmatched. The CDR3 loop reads CASTHKEGTGATEAFF. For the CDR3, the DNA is TGCGCCAGCACCCACAAAGAGGGGACAGGGGCCACTGAAGCTTTCTTT.

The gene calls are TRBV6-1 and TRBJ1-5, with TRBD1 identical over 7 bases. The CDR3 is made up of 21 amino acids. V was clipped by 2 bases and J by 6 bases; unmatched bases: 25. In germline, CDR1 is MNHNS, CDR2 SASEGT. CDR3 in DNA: TGTGCCAGCAGTGAATTTGTAAGGGGGCAGGCCGTAGACCTGAGGGGTCAGCCCCAGCATTTT. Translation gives CASSEFVRGQAVDLRGQPQHF.

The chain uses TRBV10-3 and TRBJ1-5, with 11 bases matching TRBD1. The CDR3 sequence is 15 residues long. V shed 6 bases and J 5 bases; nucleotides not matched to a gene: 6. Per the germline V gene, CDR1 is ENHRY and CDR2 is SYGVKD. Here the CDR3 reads CAISRTGGEDQPQHF. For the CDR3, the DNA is TGTGCCATCAGCAGGACAGGGGGCGAGGATCAGCCCCAGCATTTT.

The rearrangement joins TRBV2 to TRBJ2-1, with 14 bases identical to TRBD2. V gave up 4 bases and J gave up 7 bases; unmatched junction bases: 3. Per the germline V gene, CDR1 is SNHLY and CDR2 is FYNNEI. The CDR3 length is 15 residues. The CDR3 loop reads CASSVGLAGANEQFF. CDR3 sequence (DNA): TGTGCCAGCAGTGTGGGACTAGCGGGAGCGAATGAGCAGTTCTTC. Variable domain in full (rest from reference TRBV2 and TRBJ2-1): EPEVTQTPSHQVTQMGQEVILRCVPISNHLYFYWYRQILGQKVEFLVSFYNNEISEKSEIFDDQFSVERPDGSNFTLKIRSTKLEDSAMYFCASSVGLAGANEQFFGPGTRLTVL.